This is a list of T cell receptor beta chains from one sample in a study of T cell repertoires in cytomegalovirus infection. MiXCR, applied by TCRdb to the reads, yields one record per CDR3 protein. The sample yields roughly 990,000 distinct CDR3 sequences, roughly 30% seen once. These receptors lack a known antigen. The sample here was cultured CD8+ T cells from PBMCs, taken from culture after CMV antigen stimulation. All receptors come from a human donor in good health (CMV status not recorded). Some clones in this sample may be carry-over from other donors' samples. CDR3s include the opening cysteine and the closing phenylalanine or tryptophan. Clone size appears in some rows only: once, few, many, or a class for an expanded clone.

clone_size: .; j_call: TRBJ2-5; v_call: TRBV4-1; cdr3_aa: CASSPQGASGGPFQETQYF
clone_size: .; j_call: TRBJ1-4; v_call: TRBV7-3; cdr3_aa: CASIYAGRATNEKLFF
clone_size: .; j_call: TRBJ2-1; v_call: TRBV6-6; cdr3_aa: CASSVSSTDNEQFF
clone_size: .; j_call: TRBJ2-2; v_call: TRBV6-6; cdr3_aa: CASSISGDYTGELFF
clone_size: many; j_call: TRBJ2-3; v_call: TRBV27; cdr3_aa: CASSGGGADTQYF
clone_size: .; j_call: TRBJ1-1; v_call: TRBV24-1; cdr3_aa: CATSGGTGVSEAFF
clone_size: .; j_call: TRBJ2-5; v_call: TRBV2; cdr3_aa: CASSERADGAPETQYF
clone_size: .; j_call: TRBJ2-2; v_call: TRBV6-1; cdr3_aa: CASRAQGPPNTGELFF
clone_size: .; j_call: TRBJ2-7; v_call: TRBV7-6; cdr3_aa: CASTPTGTYEQYF
clone_size: .; j_call: TRBJ2-7; v_call: TRBV6-5; cdr3_aa: CASRAFRDRDYEQYF
clone_size: .; j_call: TRBJ1-1; v_call: TRBV6-2/TRBV6-3; cdr3_aa: CASSFFSNTEAFF
clone_size: .; j_call: TRBJ2-3; v_call: TRBV6-1; cdr3_aa: CANSSTSGPLAYTQYF
clone_size: .; j_call: TRBJ2-3; v_call: TRBV7-6; cdr3_aa: CASSLPGQGRADTQYF
clone_size: few; j_call: TRBJ2-7; v_call: TRBV7-9; cdr3_aa: CASTPSADSYEQYF
clone_size: .; j_call: TRBJ2-1; v_call: TRBV2; cdr3_aa: CACPMTGRDGRVNEQFF
clone_size: .; j_call: TRBJ1-4; v_call: TRBV7-9; cdr3_aa: CASSLEGYPTNEKLFF
clone_size: .; j_call: TRBJ1-2; v_call: TRBV19; cdr3_aa: CASSTGTPDLARW
clone_size: few; j_call: TRBJ1-1; v_call: TRBV27; cdr3_aa: CASSFRIQGAVGEAFF
clone_size: .; j_call: TRBJ1-5; v_call: TRBV9; cdr3_aa: CASSPTGGVQPQHF
clone_size: few; j_call: TRBJ2-3; v_call: TRBV19; cdr3_aa: CASSILGRKADTQYF
clone_size: few; j_call: TRBJ2-2; v_call: TRBV6-5; cdr3_aa: CASSRTEGHTGELFF
clone_size: .; j_call: TRBJ1-6; v_call: TRBV6-1; cdr3_aa: CASSDPDRHNSYNSPLHF
clone_size: .; j_call: TRBJ2-5; v_call: TRBV7-8; cdr3_aa: CASSFPQGEGETQYF
clone_size: few; j_call: TRBJ2-1; v_call: TRBV5-1; cdr3_aa: CASTSGTGGSNEQFF
clone_size: .; j_call: TRBJ1-1; v_call: TRBV6-2/TRBV6-3; cdr3_aa: CATATVFGTEAFF
clone_size: .; j_call: TRBJ2-1; v_call: TRBV6-5; cdr3_aa: CASRFRASNEQFF
clone_size: .; j_call: TRBJ2-5; v_call: TRBV2; cdr3_aa: CASSVKQFQETQYF
clone_size: many; j_call: TRBJ2-3; v_call: TRBV4-2; cdr3_aa: CASSQDGLAADTQYF
clone_size: .; j_call: TRBJ2-2; v_call: TRBV27; cdr3_aa: CASSLIIGLAGGPNTGELFF
clone_size: many; j_call: TRBJ2-3; v_call: TRBV7-2; cdr3_aa: CASSQEQGADTQYF
clone_size: many; j_call: TRBJ2-1; v_call: TRBV7-2; cdr3_aa: CASSLGGGRNNEQFF
clone_size: many; j_call: TRBJ2-2; v_call: TRBV10-1; cdr3_aa: CASSPDRVGTGELFF
clone_size: few; j_call: TRBJ1-5; v_call: TRBV4-1; cdr3_aa: CASSHVGDSNQPQHF
clone_size: .; j_call: TRBJ1-1; v_call: TRBV6-2/TRBV6-3; cdr3_aa: CASSVGHPTEAFF